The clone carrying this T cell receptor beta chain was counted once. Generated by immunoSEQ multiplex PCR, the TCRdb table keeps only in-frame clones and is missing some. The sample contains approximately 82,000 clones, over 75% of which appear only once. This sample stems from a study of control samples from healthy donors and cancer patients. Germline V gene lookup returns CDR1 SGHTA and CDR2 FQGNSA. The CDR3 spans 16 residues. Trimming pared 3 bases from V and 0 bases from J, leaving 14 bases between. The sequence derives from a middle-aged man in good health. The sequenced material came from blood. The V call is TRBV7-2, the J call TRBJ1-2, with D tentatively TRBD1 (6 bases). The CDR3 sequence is CASSFKPGHTNYGYTF. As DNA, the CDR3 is TGTGCCAGCAGCTTCAAACCGGGACACACTAACTATGGCTACACCTTC.